What follows are 9 T cell receptor beta chains derived from one specimen sequenced in a study of OX40 agonist ivuxolimab in advanced cancers. Clones were sequenced by immunoSEQ multiplex PCR, and TCRdb holds only the in-frame ones, with some missing. The sample records around 56,000 clones, roughly 90% being singletons. The sequences come from CD4+ or CD8+ T cells sorted from blood, collected in a trial of the OX40 agonist ivuxolimab. The receptors were sampled from an adult with an advanced solid tumor such as melanoma, head and neck, liver or kidney cancer.

V is TRBV19 and J is TRBJ1-1; D gene uncertain. V was trimmed by 3 bases and J by 11 bases, leaving 13 bases between them. The CDR3 covers 12 residues. Germline V gene data show CDR1 as LNHDA and CDR2 as SQIVND (reference sequence). The CDR3 DNA reads TGTGCCAGTAGTATTTCCCCAATGGAGGCTTTCTTT. Amino acid sequence: CASSISPMEAFF. Drawing the rest from reference TRBV19 and TRBJ1-1, the complete variable domain is DGGITQSPKYLFRKEGQNVTLSCEQNLNHDAMYWYRQDPGQGLRLIYYSQIVNDFQKGDIAEGYSVSREKKESFPLTVTSAQKNPTAFYLCASSISPMEAFFGQGTRLTVV.

The chain is built from TRBV27 and TRBJ1-2; D possibly corresponds to TRBD1 (5 bases). The CDR3 runs 13 residues. Trimming pared 6 bases from V and 8 bases from J, leaving 16 bases between. Germline CDR1 and CDR2: MNHEY and SMNVEV (reference sequence). The CDR3: CASSPSVGGGYTF. The CDR3 DNA follows: TGTGCCAGCAGCCCCTCAGTGGGGGGAGGCTACACCTTC.

The chain uses TRBV19 and TRBJ2-3, with D maybe TRBD2 (5 bases). The germline V and J ends were trimmed by 3 bases and 1 base, with 14 bases remaining between them. CDR1 and CDR2 (germline): LNHDA, SQIVND (reference sequence). The CDR3 length is 16 residues. CDR3 in amino acids: CASSINAGLGTDTQYF. The CDR3 DNA is TGTGCCAGTAGTATTAATGCAGGACTTGGCACAGATACGCAGTATTTT.

The chain employs TRBV25-1 and TRBJ2-3; D unresolved. The V and J ends lost 1 base and 3 bases respectively, with 5 bases between them. This CDR3 region has 13 residues. The germline gives CDR1 MGHDK, CDR2 SYGVNS. The CDR3 DNA reads TGTGCCAGCAGTGAATCTAAGACAGATACGCAGTATTTT. It yields the protein CASSESKTDTQYF. The complete variable domain, with remaining parts taken from reference TRBV25-1 and TRBJ2-3, reads EADIYQTPRYLVIGTGKKITLECSQTMGHDKMYWYQQDPGMELHLIHYSYGVNSTEKGDLSSESTVSRIRTEHFPLTLESARPSHTSQYLCASSESKTDTQYFGPGTRLTVL.

The chain employs TRBV15 and TRBJ1-5, with D possibly TRBD1 on 5 matching bases. The ends were cut back, 0 bases at V and 1 base at J, with 10 bases in the middle. The germline CDR1 and CDR2 sequences are LNHNV and YYDKDF (reference sequence). The CDR3 has 16 residues. Here the CDR3 DNA reads TGTGCCACCAGCAGAGATTACGGGGGGAGCAATCAGCCCCAGCATTTT. Translating gives CATSRDYGGSNQPQHF.

This clone was counted a few times. The rearrangement uses TRBV5-1 and TRBJ2-1; 13 nucleotides line up with TRBD2. J lost 7 bases, V lost 2 bases, and 3 bases had no gene match. The CDR3 has 15 amino acids. Germline loops: CDR1 SGHRS, CDR2 YFSETQ. In nucleotides, the CDR3 is TGCGCCAGCAGCTTAGGGACTAGCGGGGCTAATGAGCAGTTCTTC. It specifies CASSLGTSGANEQFF.

The V call is TRBV19, the J call TRBJ2-1; D is undetermined. The CDR3 is 13 residues long. The ends were cut back, 2 bases at V and 10 bases at J, with 12 bases in the middle. Per the germline V gene, CDR1 is LNHDA and CDR2 is SQIVND (reference sequence). CDR3 DNA: TGTGCCAGTAGTATATCGGCGACCGCGGAGCAGTTCTTC. Its translation is CASSISATAEQFF.

A few counts support this clone. The CDR3, as DNA: TGTGCCAGCAGCTTAGAGGGGACGGATTATAATTCACCCCTCCACTTT. This encodes CASSLEGTDYNSPLHF. This chain links TRBV11-2 with TRBJ1-6; a weak D match, TRBD1 (5 bases). This CDR3 comprises 16 residues. Germline V CDR1 and CDR2: SGHAT, FQNNGV. Trimming pared 0 bases from V and 4 bases from J, leaving 10 bases between. The whole variable domain, filled in from reference TRBV11-2 and TRBJ1-6, reads EAGVAQSPRYKIIEKRQSVAFWCNPISGHATLYWYQQILGQGPKLLIQFQNNGVVDDSQLPKDRFSAERLKGVDSTLKIQPAKLEDSAVYLCASSLEGTDYNSPLHFGNGTRLTVT.

The chain has TRBV19 and TRBJ2-2; D is tentatively TRBD1 or TRBD2 (5 bases each). This CDR3 is 17 amino acids long. The V gene lost 7 bases and the J gene lost 0 bases, with 18 bases spanning the gap. CDR1 and CDR2 (germline): LNHDA, SQIVND (reference sequence). The CDR3 DNA reads as TGTGCCAGTATGGTCGACGGGACCAACGCGAACACCGGGGAGCTGTTTTTT. Its translation: CASMVDGTNANTGELFF.